These 6 T cell receptor beta chains were sequenced from one sample in a study of T-cell reconstitution after alpha-beta-depleted transplantation in children (dated by TCRdb to the mid-2010s). The treatment or condition label, as the study defines it: allogeneic hematopoietic cell transplantation with graft depleted of TCRalphabeta T cells and CD19 B cells. Libraries were made using PCR. These reads were obtained on an Illumina HiSeq 2500. Molecular barcoding was employed in the preparation of TCR libraries, with unique molecular identifiers being used to normalize TCRbeta repertoire quantification. TCRdb took the public reads, trimmed them with fastp at Q25, ran MiXCR for clone calling and kept in-frame beta chains. Under each unique CDR3 protein, matching rows form one entry showing the most common genes and DNA. The sample table lists roughly 310,000 distinct CDR3 sequences, around 25% of them with a count of one. The biggest ten clones account for approximately 9.9% of the sample.

Sequencing used PBMCs, mostly from graft donor cells, obtained 180 days after TCRalphabeta/CD19-depleted stem cell transplant. These receptors were taken from a male patient aged 10-17 years who had a stem cell transplant for acute lymphoblastic leukemia, so the T cells may come from the graft donor.

The chain recombines TRBV14 with TRBJ1-1; D is unclear. Germline V gene data show CDR1 as SGHDN and CDR2 as FVKESK. Between the trimmed V and J ends, which lost 1 base and 0 bases, there was a span of 6 bases. The CDR3 consists of 14 residues. DNA of the CDR3: TGTGCCAGCAGCCAAGGCACATTGAACACTGAAGCTTTCTTT. Translation: CASSQGTLNTEAFF. The whole variable domain, remainder taken from reference TRBV14 and TRBJ1-1, is EAGVTQFPSHSVIEKGQTVTLRCDPISGHDNLYWYRRVMGKEIKFLLHFVKESKQDESGMPNNRFLAERTGGTYSTLKVQPAELEDSGVYFCASSQGTLNTEAFFGQGTRLTVV.

The chain carries TRBV6-5 and TRBJ2-1; D remains ambiguous. Deletions cut 2 bases from V and 0 bases from J, with 8 bases between. The germline CDR1 and CDR2 sequences are MNHEY and SVGAGI. The CDR3 covers 15 residues. For the CDR3, the DNA is TGTGCCAGCAGTTACGCCAGCAGCTCCTACAATGAGCAGTTCTTC. This sequence encodes CASSYASSSYNEQFF.

The rearrangement uses TRBV20-1 and TRBJ2-3; the D is unclear. This CDR3 comprises 14 residues. Trimming shortened V by 0 bases and J by 5 bases, and 12 bases separated the two germline ends. Germline V lookup: CDR1 DFQATT, CDR2 SNEGSKA (reference sequence). CDR3 region: CSARDSTAGDTQYF. Here the CDR3 DNA reads TGCAGTGCTAGAGATAGTACGGCCGGAGATACGCAGTATTTT.

This clonotype was seen a handful of times. The rearrangement uses TRBV20-1 and TRBJ2-3, with 7 bases matching TRBD1. Trimming took 1 base from V and 8 from J; bases not matched to a gene: 27. Germline lookup yields CDR1 DFQATT and CDR2 SNEGSKA (reference sequence). CDR3 size: 20 residues. The DNA of the CDR3 is TGCAGTGCTAGAGGAGGAGAGACAGGGATTTCCTCCATTTTCTCCGGTACGCAGTATTTT. It specifies CSARGGETGISSIFSGTQYF.

The chain joins TRBV6-4 to TRBJ2-1; 10 bases agree with TRBD2. CDR3 length: 15 amino acids. Losses at the gene ends were 4 bases for V and 4 bases for J; bases not matched to a gene: 4. Germline assignment: CDR1 MRHNA and CDR2 SNTAGT. CDR3 region: CASSAGTSEYNEQFF. For the CDR3, the DNA is TGTGCCAGCAGTGCCGGGACTAGCGAGTACAATGAGCAGTTCTTC.

This clonotype occurred a few times. The chain links TRBV18 to TRBJ2-7, with 12 bases fitting TRBD2. The germline gives CDR1 KGHSH, CDR2 LQKENI. V trimming: 3 bases; J trimming: 3 bases; junction bases outside the gene matches: 3. The CDR3 has 15 residues. The CDR3 nucleotides are TGTGCCAGCTCACCCGGGACTAGCGGGCGCTACGAGCAGTACTTC. Residues: CASSPGTSGRYEQYF.